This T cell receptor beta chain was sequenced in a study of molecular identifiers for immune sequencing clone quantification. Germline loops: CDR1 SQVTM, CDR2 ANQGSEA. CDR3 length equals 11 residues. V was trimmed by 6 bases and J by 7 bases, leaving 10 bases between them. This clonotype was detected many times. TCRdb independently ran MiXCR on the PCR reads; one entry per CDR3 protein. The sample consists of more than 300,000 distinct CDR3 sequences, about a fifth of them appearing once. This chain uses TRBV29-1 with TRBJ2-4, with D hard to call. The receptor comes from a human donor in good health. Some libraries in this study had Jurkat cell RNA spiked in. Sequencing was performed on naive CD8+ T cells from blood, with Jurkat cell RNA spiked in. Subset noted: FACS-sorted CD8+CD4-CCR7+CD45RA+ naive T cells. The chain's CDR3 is CSVVQVNIQYF. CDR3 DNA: TGCAGCGTAGTCCAGGTCAACATTCAGTACTTC.